Following are 24 T cell receptor beta chains from one sample sequenced in a study of human T cells and chemical hapten exposure. Regarding time point: pre-sensitization, week 0. Treatment indicated: therapeutic diphenylcyclopropenone sensitization with weekly scalp DPC. TCRdb re-called the RACE reads with MiXCR, one entry per CDR3 protein. The sample shows roughly 100,000 distinct CDR3 sequences, under 14% of them seen only once. This specimen was whole blood, taken in connection with sensitization to the hapten diphenylcyclopropenone (DPC). The source of these receptors is a woman aged 60 to 75 with alopecia areata. Some clones in this sample may be carry-over from other donors' samples.

The chain has TRBV28 and TRBJ2-2; 7 nucleotides line up with TRBD2. V lost 5 bases to trimming and J lost 2 bases; unmatched junction nucleotides: 5. CDR1 and CDR2 from the germline V gene are MDHEN and SYDVKM. The CDR3 runs 15 residues. CDR3 nucleotide sequence: TGTGCCAGCAGTGCGGGCGGGAGCAACACCGGGGAGCTGTTTTTT. This encodes CASSAGGSNTGELFF.

The rearrangement links TRBV20-1 to TRBJ2-2, with D tentatively TRBD2 (6 bases). Deletions cut 3 bases from V and 7 bases from J, with 9 bases between. The CDR3 is 12 residues long. Germline CDR1 DFQATT, CDR2 SNEGSKA (reference sequence). Here the CDR3 DNA reads TGCAGTGCTAGGCGGGGAAACGGGGAGCTGTTTTTT. Protein product: CSARRGNGELFF.

J is TRBJ2-3 and V is TRBV7-2; tentatively, D is TRBD2 (7 bases). The CDR3 loop spans 16 amino acids. Germline CDR1 SGHTA, CDR2 FQGNSA. V shed 5 bases and J shed 7 bases, with 22 bases lying between them. CDR3 region: CASSPGGGGKRYTQYF. The CDR3 nucleotides are TGTGCCAGCAGCCCAGGTGGGGGGGGCAAGCGATATACGCAGTATTTT.

This clonotype was detected a few times. V gene TRBV2 combines with J gene TRBJ2-1, with D possibly TRBD2 on 6 matching bases. The CDR3 length is 13 residues. The ends were cut back, 7 bases at V and 15 bases at J, with 22 bases in the middle. CDR1 is SNHLY, CDR2 FYNNEI, per germline. The CDR3 DNA reads as TGTGCCAGCACTTTCAGCCCGGACTATCAAGGGTTCTTC. This translates into CASTFSPDYQGFF.

This clonotype was detected only a few times. V gene TRBV6-1 combines with J gene TRBJ1-3; no firm D call. The V and J ends lost 1 base and 0 bases respectively, with 10 bases between them. Per germline, CDR1 MNHNS and CDR2 SASEGT. This CDR3 has 16 residues. As DNA, the CDR3 is TGTGCCAGCAGTGAAGGGCAGCTGGGCTCTGGAAACACCATATATTTT. Its translation: CASSEGQLGSGNTIYF.

The rearrangement joins TRBV21-1 to TRBJ2-1. TRBV21-1 represents a pseudogene. The CDR3 runs 14 residues. In nucleotides, the CDR3 is TGTGCCAGCAGAGAGGACGGGTCCTACAATGAGCAGTTCTTC. Its protein product is CASREDGSYNEQFF.

The chain carries TRBV19 and TRBJ2-3; 9 bases match TRBD1. This CDR3 has 17 residues. Per the germline V gene, CDR1 is LNHDA and CDR2 is SQIVND (reference sequence). The trim removed 4 bases at V and 5 bases at J, leaving 13 bases unmatched. CDR3 DNA: TGTGCCAGTAGTAATACGGGACAGGGTCCTGGTCGAGATACGCAGTATTTT. Encoded protein: CASSNTGQGPGRDTQYF.

This CDR3 is CASSYMGSEEQYF. The CDR3 nucleotides read TGTGCCAGCAGTTACATGGGTTCGGAAGAGCAGTACTTC. V gene TRBV6-6 combines with J gene TRBJ2-7; no definite D call. There are 13 residues in the CDR3. Germline loops: CDR1 MNHNY, CDR2 SVGAGI (reference sequence). Between the trimmed V and J ends, which lost 2 bases and 7 bases, there was a span of 12 bases.

This clonotype was detected many times. This chain uses TRBV4-1 with TRBJ1-2, with D unresolved. The V and J ends lost 0 bases and 6 bases respectively, with 8 bases between them. This CDR3 spans 13 amino acids. Germline CDR1 is MGHRA and CDR2 is YSYEKL. The CDR3 sequence is CASSQDRNNGYTF. The CDR3, as DNA: TGCGCCAGCAGCCAAGATCGGAACAATGGCTACACCTTC.

This clonotype was counted ten times or more. The chain uses TRBV12-3 or TRBV12-4 and TRBJ2-1; weak D call: TRBD2 (6 bases). The V end lost 5 bases, the J end lost 7 bases, and 15 bases lay between the germline ends. The CDR3 is 14 amino acids. The CDR3 here is CASSTSPGSNEQFF. The CDR3 bases are TGTGCCAGCAGTACTAGCCCGGGGTCTAATGAGCAGTTCTTC.

This rearrangement joins TRBV20-1 to TRBJ2-7, with D maybe TRBD1 (6 bases). This CDR3 comprises 15 residues. CDR1 and CDR2 (germline): DFQATT, SNEGSKA (reference sequence). The V and J ends lost 6 bases and 2 bases respectively, with 20 bases between them. In DNA form, the CDR3 reads TGCAGTGCCCACACCTCCGGGACAAGGCCCTACGAGCAGTACTTC. Encoded protein: CSAHTSGTRPYEQYF.

CDR3 sequence: CSADRGYTDTQYF. In DNA form, the CDR3 reads TGCAGCGCAGACAGGGGTTACACAGATACGCAGTATTTT. The chain uses TRBV29-1 and TRBJ2-3; 8 nucleotides agree with TRBD1. The CDR3 contains 13 residues. The V gene end was trimmed by 7 bases and the J gene end by 2 bases; junction bases not matched to a gene: 5. CDR1 and CDR2 (germline): SQVTM, ANQGSEA.

In this sample, this clonotype turned up a few times. V usage is TRBV7-3 and J usage is TRBJ2-2; possible D gene TRBD2, 5 bases. V was clipped by 7 bases and J by 8 bases, with 17 bases between them. The CDR3 extends over 14 amino acids. Per the germline V gene, CDR1 is SGHTA and CDR2 is FQGTGA. CDR3: CASTPNSGTGELFF. DNA of the CDR3: TGTGCCAGCACTCCCAACAGCGGTACTGGGGAGCTGTTTTTT. The full variable domain, completed using reference TRBV7-3 and TRBJ2-2, is GAGVSQTPSNKVTEKGKYVELRCDPISGHTALYWYRQSLGQGPEFLIYFQGTGAADDSGLPNDRFFAVRPEGSVSTLKIQRTERGDSAVYLCASTPNSGTGELFFGEGSRLTVL.

This clonotype occurred a few times. In DNA form, the CDR3 reads TGTGCCAGTAGTCCTCCGGGGGACAGGCGGAACATTCAGTACTTC. Translating it yields CASSPPGDRRNIQYF. The chain employs TRBV19 and TRBJ2-4, with 8 bases matching TRBD1. This CDR3 is built from 15 residues. J was trimmed by 7 bases and V by 5 bases; bases with no gene match: 10. The germline gives CDR1 LNHDA, CDR2 SQIVND (reference sequence).

This clonotype was seen many times. The chain carries TRBV18 and TRBJ1-6; D is ambiguous. Germline V gene lookup returns CDR1 KGHSH and CDR2 LQKENI. Between the trimmed V and J ends, which lost 2 bases and 10 bases, there was a span of 9 bases. The CDR3 runs to 13 residues. CDR3 nucleotides: TGTGCCAGCTCACCAACGCGGGAATCACCCCTCCACTTT. Translating it yields CASSPTRESPLHF.

This clonotype was counted a single time. The chain has TRBV7-3 and TRBJ2-7, with D perhaps matching TRBD2 (5 bases). Germline V lookup: CDR1 SGHTA, CDR2 FQGTGA. The CDR3 runs 11 residues. Trimming took 3 bases from V and 10 from J, leaving 10 bases between them. Here the CDR3 DNA reads TGTGCCAGCAGCTTGCCGGACTTCCAGTACTTC. Its protein product is CASSLPDFQYF.

The gene calls are TRBV18 and TRBJ2-1; D not certain. Germline CDR1 KGHSH, CDR2 LQKENI. The CDR3 loop spans 14 amino acids. The V end was cut by 1 base, the J end by 5 bases, with 9 bases between. CDR3 sequence: CASSPRVRHNEQFF. DNA for the CDR3: TGTGCCAGCTCACCACGGGTCAGGCACAATGAGCAGTTCTTC.

This clonotype appeared a few times. This chain uses TRBV2 with TRBJ1-1, with D unresolved. CDR1 is SNHLY, CDR2 FYNNEI, per germline. The CDR3 extends over 15 amino acids. Trimming took 2 bases from V and 6 from J, leaving 16 bases between them. The CDR3 region is CASSEYSGDSAEAFF. CDR3 DNA sequence: TGTGCCAGCAGTGAATATTCAGGAGATTCCGCTGAAGCTTTCTTT. Variable domain in full (rest from reference TRBV2 and TRBJ1-1): EPEVTQTPSHQVTQMGQEVILRCVPISNHLYFYWYRQILGQKVEFLVSFYNNEISEKSEIFDDQFSVERPDGSNFTLKIRSTKLEDSAMYFCASSEYSGDSAEAFFGQGTRLTVV.

This clonotype has more than one count but fewer than ten. This sequence joins TRBV7-6 and TRBJ1-5, with D possibly matching TRBD1 (6 bases). V dropped 5 bases and J dropped 2 bases, with 13 bases sitting between them. The CDR3 loop spans 15 amino acids. Looked up from germline, CDR1 is SGHVS and CDR2 is FNYEAQ. CDR3 nucleotides: TGTGCCAGCAGCATTGGACAGTGGGGCAATCAGCCCCAGCATTTT. Translating gives CASSIGQWGNQPQHF.

The V gene is TRBV6-5, the J gene TRBJ1-6, with 8 nucleotides matching TRBD1. The CDR3 is 15 amino acids. V lost 2 bases and J lost 7; bases outside the gene matches: 4. Germline CDR1 reads MNHEY; CDR2 reads SVGAGI. The CDR3 is CASSYSAGGNSPLHF. CDR3 DNA: TGTGCCAGCAGTTACAGTGCAGGGGGCAATTCACCCCTCCACTTT.

This clonotype was recorded at least ten times. The rearrangement joins TRBV5-1 to TRBJ1-1; D ambiguous. V dropped 5 bases and J dropped 3 bases, with 5 bases sitting between them. This CDR3 has 11 amino acids. In germline, CDR1 is SGHRS, CDR2 YFSETQ. The DNA of the CDR3 is TGCGCCAGCAGACGGGACACTGAAGCTTTCTTT. Amino acids: CASRRDTEAFF.

This clonotype was observed a handful of times. This chain links TRBV2 with TRBJ2-7; TRBD1 or TRBD2 may be the D gene (6 bases each). In germline, CDR1 is SNHLY, CDR2 FYNNEI. The CDR3 has 13 residues. V lost 11 bases to trimming and J lost 2 bases, with 16 bases between them. CDR3 sequence: CAGGGTNPYEQYF. The CDR3 nucleotides are TGTGCCGGGGGCGGGACCAATCCCTACGAGCAGTACTTC.

In its sample, this clonotype was seen a few times. The gene calls are TRBV7-3 and TRBJ2-1; possibly TRBD1 or TRBD2 for D (5 bases each). The CDR3 length is 15 residues. Germline V CDR1 and CDR2: SGHTA, FQGTGA. Trimming took 2 bases from V and 3 from J, leaving 11 bases between them. The CDR3 reads CASSLDGGNYNEQFF. The CDR3 DNA reads as TGTGCCAGCAGCTTAGATGGGGGTAACTACAATGAGCAGTTCTTC. Full variable domain (outside the CDR3, taken from reference TRBV7-3 and TRBJ2-1): GAGVSQTPSNKVTEKGKYVELRCDPISGHTALYWYRQSLGQGPEFLIYFQGTGAADDSGLPNDRFFAVRPEGSVSTLKIQRTERGDSAVYLCASSLDGGNYNEQFFGPGTRLTVL.

This sequence joins TRBV10-3 and TRBJ2-2; TRBD1 agrees at 7 bases. CDR1 ENHRY and CDR2 SYGVKD come from the germline V gene. The CDR3 totals 15 residues. V dropped 4 bases and J dropped 4; count of bases not matched to a gene: 6. CDR3 nucleotides: TGTGCCATCAGTGTAGGGACAGAGCGCACCGGGGAGCTGTTTTTT. This sequence encodes CAISVGTERTGELFF.